What follows is one T cell receptor (beta chain) and its context. This clonotype was recorded once. Its cognate antigen has yet to be identified. Base qualities are not provided; no much larger clone lies one nucleotide away. A single read constitutes weak evidence. This sample was included in a study of T cell repertoires in cytomegalovirus infection (dated by TCRdb to between 2018 and 2021). Concerning the study at large: The peptide stimulations were aimed at well-studied HLA-B-restricted epitopes as well as recently identified HLA-C-restricted CMV epitopes, whose presentation resists viral immunomodulation. Donor HLA type was relevant to the analysis, because carriage of CMV infection together with the matching HLA type was indicated by public TCR beta signatures. Overall study outcomes, separate from this receptor: In the ex vivo response, HLA-C-restricted CMV-specific TCR beta clonotypes were dominant, and in two of eight donors the single most frequent clonotype came from this HLA-C-restricted group. In both this cohort and an independent cohort of over 350 donors, the cumulative frequency of public TCR beta family members distinguished carriers of CMV infection plus the relevant HLA type.

Per the publication, the treatment or condition label means: in vitro stimulation with specific CMV peptide epitopes to enrich CMV-specific T cells. The CDR3 starts with the cysteine, ends with the phenylalanine, and has 13 residues. Only CDR3 DNA remains: 39 bases, in frame from the first base. V is shortened by 3 bases, J by 7 bases, and the region joining them spans 8 bases. Via the germline V gene, CDR1 is SGDLS and CDR2 YYNGEE. TCRdb names Illumina HiSeq 1500 as the instrument used. The public sequencing data were trimmed at Q25 with fastp and processed into clonotypes with MiXCR by TCRdb, which kept only in-frame beta chains. Rows with one shared CDR3 protein collapse into an entry with the most common genes and DNA. This sample comprises about 69,000 distinct CDR3 sequences, about 26% of them detected only once. The biggest ten clones account for about 60% of the sample.

The rearrangement joined TRBV9 to TRBJ1-6, with the identity of the D gene unclear. The TCR originated in a human donor in good health (CMV status not recorded). Some clones in this sample may be carry-over from other donors' samples. The sequencing used CD8+ T cells from cultured PBMCs, collected from culture after CMV antigen stimulation. The CDR3 region reads CASSASGNSPLHF. The DNA reads TGTGCCAGCAGCGCCTCAGGAAATTCACCCCTCCACTTT.